This TCR beta chain was retrieved from a study of OX40 agonist ivuxolimab in advanced cancers. Study at large: Recorded diagnoses for dose-escalation patients were hepatocellular carcinoma, melanoma, renal cell or head and neck cancer. Findings of the study overall: There was clonal expansion of CD4+ and CD8+ blood T cells by week 6 at 0.1 to 3.0 mg/kg.

Profiled with immunoSEQ multiplex PCR; TCRdb holds only in-frame clones, not every one. Altogether roughly 79,000 clones are present, 84% being singletons, with the ten largest covering around 0.49%. The timepoints at which blood was sampled were baseline, cycle 4 day 1, and cycle 7 day 1. Worth noting for this clone: Its target is unknown.

The sequence was collected from an adult with an advanced solid tumor such as melanoma, head and neck, liver or kidney cancer. This sample comprised CD4+ or CD8+ T cells sorted from blood, obtained in a trial of the OX40 agonist ivuxolimab.

The CDR3 loop is CASSPRHGLGGGYEQYF. In nucleotides, the CDR3 is TGCGCCAGCAGCCCCAGGCACGGACTAGGCGGTGGTTACGAGCAGTACTTC. The chain links TRBV5-1 to TRBJ2-7, with TRBD2 identical over 7 bases. V lost 4 bases to trimming and J lost 4 bases; unmatched junction nucleotides: 17. The CDR3 has 17 residues. Germline loops: CDR1 SGHRS, CDR2 YFSETQ. Full variable domain (remainder filled in from reference TRBV5-1 and TRBJ2-7): KAGVTQTPRYLIKTRGQQVTLSCSPISGHRSVSWYQQTPGQGLQFLFEYFSETQRNKGNFPGRFSGRQFSNSRSEMNVSTLELGDSALYLCASSPRHGLGGGYEQYFGPGTRLTVT.